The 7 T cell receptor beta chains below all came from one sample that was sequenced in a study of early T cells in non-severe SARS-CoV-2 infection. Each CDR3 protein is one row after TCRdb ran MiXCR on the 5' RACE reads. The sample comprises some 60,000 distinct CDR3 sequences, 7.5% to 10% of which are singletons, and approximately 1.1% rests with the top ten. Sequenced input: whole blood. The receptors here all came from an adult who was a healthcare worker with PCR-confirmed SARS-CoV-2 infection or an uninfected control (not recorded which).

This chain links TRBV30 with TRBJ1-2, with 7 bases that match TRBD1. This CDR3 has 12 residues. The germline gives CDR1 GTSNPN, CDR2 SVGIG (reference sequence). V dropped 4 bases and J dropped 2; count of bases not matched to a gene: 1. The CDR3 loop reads CAWTGGNYGYTF. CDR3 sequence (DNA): TGTGCCTGGACAGGGGGAAACTATGGCTACACCTTC.

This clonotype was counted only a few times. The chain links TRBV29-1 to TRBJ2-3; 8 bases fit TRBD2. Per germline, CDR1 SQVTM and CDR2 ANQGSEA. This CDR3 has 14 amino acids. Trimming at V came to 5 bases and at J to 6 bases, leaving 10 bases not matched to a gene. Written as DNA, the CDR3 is TGCAGCGTTATATCCGGGGGGGCCGGTGATACGCAGTATTTT. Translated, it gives CSVISGGAGDTQYF.

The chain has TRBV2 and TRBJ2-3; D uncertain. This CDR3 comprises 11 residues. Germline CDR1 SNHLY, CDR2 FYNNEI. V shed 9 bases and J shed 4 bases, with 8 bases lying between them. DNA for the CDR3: TGTGCCAGTAACCCAGCAGATACGCAGTATTTT. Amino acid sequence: CASNPADTQYF.

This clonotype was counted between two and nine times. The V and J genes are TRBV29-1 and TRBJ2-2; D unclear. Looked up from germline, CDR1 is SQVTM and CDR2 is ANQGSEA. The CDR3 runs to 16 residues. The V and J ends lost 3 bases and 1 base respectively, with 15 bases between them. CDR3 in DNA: TGCAGCGTTGACCGGGTTGAAGGCTTGAACACCGGGGAGCTGTTTTTT. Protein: CSVDRVEGLNTGELFF.

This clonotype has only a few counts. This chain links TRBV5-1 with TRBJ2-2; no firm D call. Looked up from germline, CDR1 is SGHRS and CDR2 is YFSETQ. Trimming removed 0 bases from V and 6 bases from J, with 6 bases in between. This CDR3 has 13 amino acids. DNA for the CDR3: TGCGCCAGCAGCTTGGGCAGTCCCGGGGAGCTGTTTTTT. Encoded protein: CASSLGSPGELFF.

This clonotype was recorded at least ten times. CDR3 region: CASSPQGTSGDGTQYF. CDR3 bases: TGTGCCAGCAGTCCACAAGGGACTAGCGGGGATGGAACGCAGTATTTT. The V and J genes are TRBV6-5 and TRBJ2-3; 13 bases are a match to TRBD2. Germline values: CDR1 MNHEY, CDR2 SVGAGI. The J segment lost 9 bases and the V segment lost 5 bases, leaving 11 bases of the junction unmatched. The CDR3 runs to 16 residues.

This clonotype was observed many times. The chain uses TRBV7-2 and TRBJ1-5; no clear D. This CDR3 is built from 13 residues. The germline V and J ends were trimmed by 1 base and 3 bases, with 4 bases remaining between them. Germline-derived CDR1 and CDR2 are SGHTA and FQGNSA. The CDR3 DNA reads TGTGCCAGCAGCTTAGGTACCAATCAGCCCCAGCATTTT. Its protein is CASSLGTNQPQHF.